These 3 T cell receptor beta chains were all obtained from the same sample, sequenced in a study of CD8 T cells in Susac syndrome. Reverse transcription used about 0.45 to 1 ug RNA and random hexamers. TCRdb redid the calling of the immunoSEQ multiplex PCR reads with MiXCR, one entry per CDR3 protein. The sample yields fewer than 150,000 distinct CDR3 sequences, around 91% seen once. Sample: CD8+ T cells from PBMCs. The receptors shown here come from a human donor with multiple sclerosis.

The V and J genes are TRBV29-1 and TRBJ1-3; D unresolved. Trimming pared 5 bases from V and 0 bases from J, leaving 5 bases between. CDR3 size: 12 residues. The germline gives CDR1 SQVTM, CDR2 ANQGSEA. The CDR3 bases are TGCAGCGTTCAGAGCTCTGGAAACACCATATATTTT. Protein sequence: CSVQSSGNTIYF.

The V and J genes are TRBV30 and TRBJ2-3; no reliable D call. V was trimmed by 3 bases and J by 10 bases, leaving 8 bases between them. Germline values: CDR1 GTSNPN, CDR2 SVGIG (reference sequence). The CDR3 has 10 amino acids. The DNA for the CDR3 is TGTGCCTGGAGGAGGCCCCCGCAGTATTTT. This codes for CAWRRPPQYF.

The V gene is TRBV19, the J gene TRBJ1-4, with D unresolved. V lost 0 bases to trimming and J lost 6 bases, with 14 bases between them. The CDR3 runs to 16 residues. The germline V gene has CDR1 LNHDA and CDR2 SQIVND (reference sequence). The CDR3 DNA follows: TGTGCCAGTAGTATAGATCGTGTCACCCGTCATGAAAAACTGTTTTTT. Amino acid sequence: CASSIDRVTRHEKLFF.